The following is a T cell receptor beta chain sequence with its context. As yet, its antigen is unknown. PCR primers comprised 60 Vbeta and 13 Jbeta primers. Clones were read by immunoSEQ multiplex PCR, and TCRdb kept only the in-frame ones, dropping some. The sample data list approximately 150,000 clones. This sample is drawn from a study of cytomegalovirus exposure and HLA in healthy donors. General study findings and limits: Reports indicated that the classifier achieved high specificity and sensitivity in diagnosing cytomegalovirus status.

V lost 6 bases, J lost 1 base, and 4 bases stayed unmatched. Germline CDR1 and CDR2: LNHDA and SQIVND (reference sequence). This CDR3 is built from 14 residues. This TCR was sampled from a male donor in good health and CMV-seronegative. The genes are TRBV19 and TRBJ2-7, with 9 bases lining up with TRBD1. The material sequenced was PBMCs. CDR3 coding DNA: TGTGCCAGTAGACGACAGGGGGGATCCTACGAGCAGTACTTC. The encoded protein is CASRRQGGSYEQYF.